This T cell receptor beta chain was sequenced during a study of lymphopenia after photon versus proton radiotherapy. Study-wide results and caveats: Post-nadir TCR diversity decline inversely tracked overall survival among those who died. Post-nadir diversity loss with photons came from oligoclonal expansion, particularly CD8+ Temra cells.

Notes on this clone: Its specificity is unknown.

This CDR3 is 15 amino acids long. V was shortened by 5 bases and J by 0 bases, with 15 bases between the two germline ends. Germline CDR1 and CDR2: SQVTM and ANQGSEA. TCRdb's table, derived via immunoSEQ multiplex PCR, lists solely in-frame clones and lacks some. Counted here are 150,000 to 200,000 clones, less than 90% occurring once; the ten biggest clones make up about 4.4%. Sequencing was performed on peripheral blood, taken from a patient treated with photon-based radiotherapy. This TCR was sampled from a man over 45 with gastric cancer. The chain has TRBV29-1 and TRBJ2-3; a possible D gene is TRBD2 (6 bases). The CDR3 region is CSVKMISGSTDTQYF. DNA of the CDR3: TGCAGCGTTAAAATGATTAGCGGTAGCACAGATACGCAGTATTTT.